The clone carrying this T cell receptor beta chain appeared a few times. TCRbeta library preparation incorporated unique molecular identifiers. TCRdb recomputed calls from the PCR reads with MiXCR, one row per CDR3 protein. This table has about 610,000 distinct CDR3 sequences, under 12% appearing once. The data stem from a study of T-cell reconstitution after alpha-beta-depleted transplantation in children. The CDR3 length is 16 residues. The ends lost 4 bases at V and 5 bases at J; junction bases unmatched: 7. The germline CDR1 and CDR2 sequences are MRHNA and SNTAGT. J is TRBJ2-5 and V is TRBV6-4; 13 bases agree with TRBD2. The source material was PBMCs from the stem cell graft donor, sampled from the stem cell graft. The TCR sequence derives from a human donor who donated a stem cell graft to a child with acute myeloid leukemia. The CDR3 here is CASSGTSGRASETQYF. The CDR3 DNA follows: TGTGCCAGCAGTGGCACTAGCGGGAGGGCCTCCGAGACCCAGTACTTC.